The rows below give T cell receptor beta chains drawn from one sample of a study of blood T cells in healthy people across ages. TCRdb passed the 5' RACE reads through MiXCR, listing each CDR3 protein once. The repertoire holds around 400,000 distinct CDR3 sequences, roughly half seen once, with over 40% in the top ten. The sequencing input was blood. These receptors all stem from a man in his sixties in good health. CDR3s leave out the opening cysteine and the closing phenylalanine or tryptophan. Size tells how often a clone was seen (once, few, many) or the class of an expanded clone, and some rows leave it out.

TRBV29-1	TRBJ2-7	NA	SVGEGTREKQY
TRBV6-5	TRBJ1-2	few	ASSYSKPRDYGYT
TRBV10-3	TRBJ1-2	few	AISDGDRGPYGYT
TRBV20-1	TRBJ2-3	NA	SAFNRGGQTDTQY
TRBV5-1	TRBJ2-5	NA	ASILFKETQY
TRBV29-1	TRBJ2-1	few	SVEGTGYGEQF
TRBV12-3/TRBV12-4	TRBJ1-2	few	ASSTRTGDYGYT
TRBV20-1	TRBJ2-1	NA	SANANEQF
TRBV9	TRBJ2-7	NA	ASSVDGTGYEQY
TRBV7-9	NA	once	ASRTRTWGRNEQY
TRBV3-1	TRBJ2-1	many	ASSPAGGGPFEQF
TRBV6-6	TRBJ1-2	once	ASSRRGNNYGYT
TRBV29-1	TRBJ2-1	few	SVEGTSGIRYNEQF
TRBV12-3/TRBV12-4	TRBJ1-2	NA	ASSGGVKYGYT
TRBV20-1	TRBJ2-6	many	SAWTGTGANVLT
TRBV2	TRBJ2-5	NA	ASNERRRGPY
TRBV15	TRBJ2-6	few	ATSGQGSGANVLT
TRBV11-2	TRBJ2-7	few	ASSGGLAAFYEQY
TRBV6-5	NA	NA	ASSYSSTGGSTNEQY
TRBV5-6	TRBJ2-3	many	ASAGLAGTDTQY
TRBV20-1	NA	NA	SARSPSTVYEQY
TRBV4-3	TRBJ1-2	NA	ASSQDLGDRASDGYT
TRBV7-2	TRBJ2-1	NA	ASSLLGLQGQF
TRBV12-3/TRBV12-4	TRBJ2-7	NA	ASSFLETRY
TRBV10-3	TRBJ2-1	many	ATTGTGGISTYNEQF
TRBV7-9	TRBJ1-2	many	AIPVSYGYT
TRBV7-3	TRBJ1-2	once	ASSLKGGTPYGYT
TRBV7-2	TRBJ1-6	few	ASSFARGEGSPLH
TRBV27	TRBJ1-2	NA	ASRKGQGNYGYT
TRBV20-1	TRBJ2-1	NA	SARTPGLAGVNEQF
TRBV29-1	TRBJ2-3	NA	SVVWGATDTQY
TRBV7-8	TRBJ2-1	NA	ASSRGEGSYNEQF
TRBV7-2	TRBJ2-1	NA	ASSPGGSRSYNEQF
TRBV12-3/TRBV12-4	TRBJ2-4	once	ASSFFQGAGRAKNIQY
TRBV20-1	TRBJ2-3	NA	SASDRDRLTDTQY
TRBV7-9	TRBJ2-6	NA	ASSGVLSGANVLT
TRBV28	NA	NA	ASSTGASSHEQF